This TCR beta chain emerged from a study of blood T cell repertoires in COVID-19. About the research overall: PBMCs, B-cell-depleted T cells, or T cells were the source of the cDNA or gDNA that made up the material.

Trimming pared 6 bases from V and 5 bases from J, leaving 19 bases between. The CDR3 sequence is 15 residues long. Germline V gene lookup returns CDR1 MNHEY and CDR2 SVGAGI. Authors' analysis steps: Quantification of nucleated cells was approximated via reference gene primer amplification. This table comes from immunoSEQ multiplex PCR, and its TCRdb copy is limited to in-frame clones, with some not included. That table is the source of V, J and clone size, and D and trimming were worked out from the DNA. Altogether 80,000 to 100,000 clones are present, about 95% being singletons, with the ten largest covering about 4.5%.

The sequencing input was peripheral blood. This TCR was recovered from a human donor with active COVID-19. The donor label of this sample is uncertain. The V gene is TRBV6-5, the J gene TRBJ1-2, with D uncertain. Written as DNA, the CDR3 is TGTGCCAGCAGACCTATCGGGGAGAGAGGGTATGGCTACACCTTC. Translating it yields CASRPIGERGYGYTF.